Below are 14 T cell receptor beta chains sequenced from a single sample in a study of response to subunit inactivated influenza vaccine. MiXCR was run by TCRdb on the RT-PCR reads, yielding one entry per CDR3 protein. The data contain more than 700,000 distinct CDR3 sequences, around 21% of them singletons. This specimen was PBMCs from blood, taken 4 to 6 days after vaccination. The receptors come from a man in his fifties who received an inactivated influenza vaccine.

This clonotype came up a few times. The chain couples TRBV9 to TRBJ2-5, with 9 bases fitting TRBD1. The V gene's germline CDR1 is SGDLS and CDR2 YYNGEE. V shed 4 bases and J 5 bases; nucleotides not matched to a gene: 9. The CDR3 runs to 15 residues. CDR3 sequence: CASSLGTGLGETQYF. For the CDR3, the DNA is TGTGCCAGCAGCCTAGGGACAGGGCTTGGGGAGACCCAGTACTTC. The variable domain in full, with the rest retrieved from reference TRBV9 and TRBJ2-5, is DSGVTQTPKHLITATGQRVTLRCSPRSGDLSVYWYQQSLDQGLQFLIQYYNGEERAKGNILERFSAQQFPDLHSELNLSSLELGDSALYFCASSLGTGLGETQYFGPGTRLLVL.

The table lists this clonotype with many counts. J is TRBJ2-7 and V is TRBV12-3 or TRBV12-4; 9 bases map to TRBD1. This CDR3 comprises 15 residues. Trimming cost V 6 bases and J 2 bases; bases outside gene matches: 8. The CDR3 bases are TGTGCCAGCAGCACAACGGGACAGGGTCCCTACGAGCAGTACTTC. Translating gives CASSTTGQGPYEQYF.

In this sample, this clonotype turned up a few times. This chain joins TRBV3-1 and TRBJ2-3; no reliable D call. Germline CDR1 reads LGHDT; CDR2 reads YNNKEL (reference sequence). V shed 0 bases and J shed 8 bases, with 12 bases lying between them. This CDR3 region has 14 residues. The CDR3 coding sequence is TGTGCCAGCAGCCAAGAACGGCACTCCGGTACGCAGTATTTT. It is translated as CASSQERHSGTQYF.

This clonotype has more than one count but fewer than ten. This chain links TRBV7-2 with TRBJ2-3; a weak D match, TRBD2 (6 bases). With 10 bases removed from V and 0 bases from J, the gap between germline ends came to 23 bases. Looked up from germline, CDR1 is SGHTA and CDR2 is FQGNSA. The CDR3 consists of 17 residues. CDR3 region: CATQWAGRRLSTDTQYF. DNA of the CDR3: TGTGCCACCCAGTGGGCGGGGAGACGCCTAAGCACAGATACGCAGTATTTT.

This clonotype showed up just a few times. An end of the junction differs from the germline gene, which may be a read error. CDR3 sequence: CASSAHQGTQYF. The CDR3, as DNA: TGTGCCAGCAGTGCCCACCAAGGGACCCAGTACTTC. The V call is TRBV28, the J call TRBJ2-5; unclear D gene. This CDR3 is 12 amino acids long. Germline assignment: CDR1 MDHEN and CDR2 SYDVKM.

The sample holds a few counts of this clonotype. The genes are TRBV4-2 and TRBJ2-1, with D possibly being TRBD2 (6 bases). V dropped 2 bases and J dropped 2 bases, with 13 bases sitting between them. The length of the CDR3 is 16 residues. The germline V gene has CDR1 LGHNA and CDR2 YNFKEQ. DNA for the CDR3: TGTGCCAGCAGCCAATTCGGCGGGACGACCTACAATGAGCAGTTCTTC. Translation gives CASSQFGGTTYNEQFF.

The sample holds a few counts of this clonotype. The chain joins TRBV7-6 to TRBJ2-7; TRBD1 agrees at 7 bases. Germline lookup yields CDR1 SGHVS and CDR2 FNYEAQ. V lost 5 bases to trimming and J lost 4 bases; unmatched junction nucleotides: 17. The CDR3 length is 17 residues. The CDR3 spells CASSTALGEQGLYEQYF. The CDR3 DNA reads TGTGCCAGCAGCACCGCCCTTGGGGAACAGGGGCTTTACGAGCAGTACTTC.

The rearrangement links TRBV6-5 to TRBJ2-6; 7 bases map to TRBD1. Germline CDR1 and CDR2: MNHEY and SVGAGI. The CDR3 consists of 18 residues. Germline trimming cut 0 bases from V and 4 bases from J; bases unmatched to any gene: 9. The CDR3: CASSYSITGARGANVLTF. The CDR3 DNA follows: TGTGCCAGCAGTTACTCCATTACAGGGGCGAGGGGGGCCAACGTCCTGACTTTC.

This clonotype was observed at least ten times. V is TRBV29-1 and J is TRBJ1-2; possibly TRBD1 for D (5 bases). V was trimmed by 3 bases and J by 0 bases, leaving 11 bases between them. This CDR3 has 14 residues. Germline V gives CDR1 SQVTM, CDR2 ANQGSEA. CDR3 sequence (DNA): TGCAGCGTTGACAGGGTCGTCTCTAACTATGGCTACACCTTC. This translates into CSVDRVVSNYGYTF.

The chain carries TRBV9 and TRBJ2-1, with D uncertain. There are 15 residues in the CDR3. The V and J ends lost 0 bases and 2 bases respectively, with 9 bases between them. Germline CDR1 reads SGDLS; CDR2 reads YYNGEE. The CDR3 here is CASSVGAVPYNEQFF. The CDR3 DNA reads as TGTGCCAGCAGCGTAGGAGCCGTTCCCTACAATGAGCAGTTCTTC. Full variable domain (rest looked up from reference TRBV9 and TRBJ2-1): DSGVTQTPKHLITATGQRVTLRCSPRSGDLSVYWYQQSLDQGLQFLIQYYNGEERAKGNILERFSAQQFPDLHSELNLSSLELGDSALYFCASSVGAVPYNEQFFGPGTRLTVL.

This clonotype showed up many times. The chain has TRBV13 and TRBJ2-1; D gene ambiguous. CDR1 is PRHDT and CDR2 is FYEKMQ in the germline V gene (reference sequence). The CDR3 runs to 13 residues. The V end was cut by 4 bases, the J end by 3 bases, with 7 bases between. This CDR3 reads CASSYENYNEQFF. CDR3 nucleotide sequence: TGTGCCAGCAGCTACGAAAACTACAATGAGCAGTTCTTC.

CDR3 region: CASTQQGGRYEQYF. The CDR3 DNA is TGTGCCAGCACCCAACAGGGGGGCCGCTACGAGCAGTACTTC. The chain links TRBV12-3 or TRBV12-4 to TRBJ2-7, with TRBD1 matching over 8 bases. This CDR3 is 14 amino acids long. With 7 bases clipped from V and 3 bases from J, the junction kept 8 bases outside the gene matches.

This rearrangement joins TRBV14 to TRBJ1-1, with a tentative D call TRBD1 (5 bases). The germline V and J ends were trimmed by 3 bases and 3 bases, with 11 bases remaining between them. Germline lookup yields CDR1 SGHDN and CDR2 FVKESK. This CDR3 is built from 14 residues. This CDR3 reads CASSQGRGYTEAFF. The CDR3 bases are TGTGCCAGCAGCCAGGGGCGGGGATACACTGAAGCTTTCTTT.

This clonotype was detected only a few times. The V call is TRBV25-1, the J call TRBJ1-6, with TRBD1 as a possible D gene (5 bases). The CDR3 is 14 residues long. The germline V and J ends were trimmed by 2 bases and 7 bases, with 9 bases remaining between them. Germline CDR1 is MGHDK and CDR2 is SYGVNS. Here the CDR3 reads CASSEQGGNSPLHF. Here the CDR3 DNA reads TGTGCCAGCAGTGAACAGGGAGGAAATTCACCCCTCCACTTT.